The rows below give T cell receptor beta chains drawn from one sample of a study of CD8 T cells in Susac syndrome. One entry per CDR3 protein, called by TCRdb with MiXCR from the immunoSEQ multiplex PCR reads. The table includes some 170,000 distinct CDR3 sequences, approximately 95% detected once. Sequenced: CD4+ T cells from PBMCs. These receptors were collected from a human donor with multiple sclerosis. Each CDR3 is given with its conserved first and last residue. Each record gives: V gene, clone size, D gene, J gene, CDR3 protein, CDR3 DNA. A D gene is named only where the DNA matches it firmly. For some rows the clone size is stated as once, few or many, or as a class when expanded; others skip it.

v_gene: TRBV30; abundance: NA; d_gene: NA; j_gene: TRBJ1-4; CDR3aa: CAWRLFGQAATNEKLFF; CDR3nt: TGTGCCTGGAGGCTATTCGGGCAGGCAGCAACTAATGAAAAACTGTTTTTT
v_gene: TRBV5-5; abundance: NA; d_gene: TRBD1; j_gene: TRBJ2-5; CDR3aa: CASSLLVGQGDQETQYF; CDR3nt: TGTGCCAGCAGCTTGCTGGTCGGACAGGGGGACCAAGAGACCCAGTACTTC
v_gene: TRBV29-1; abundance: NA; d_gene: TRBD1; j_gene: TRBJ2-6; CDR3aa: CSVEGTASGANVLTF; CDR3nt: TGCAGCGTTGAGGGGACAGCGTCTGGGGCCAACGTCCTGACTTTC
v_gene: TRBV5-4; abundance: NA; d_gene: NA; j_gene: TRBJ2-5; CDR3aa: CASSSSSVEYETQYF; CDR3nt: TGTGCCAGCAGCTCATCATCCGTAGAATACGAGACCCAGTACTTC
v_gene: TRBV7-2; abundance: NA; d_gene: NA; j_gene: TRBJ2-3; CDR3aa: CASSLVGTHQRTDTQYF; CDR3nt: TGTGCCAGCAGCTTAGTGGGGACGCACCAGCGCACAGATACGCAGTATTTT
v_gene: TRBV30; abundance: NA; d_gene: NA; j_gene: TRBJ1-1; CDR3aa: CAWSSTPGEAFF; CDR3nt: TGTGCCTGGAGTAGCACTCCCGGCGAAGCTTTCTTT
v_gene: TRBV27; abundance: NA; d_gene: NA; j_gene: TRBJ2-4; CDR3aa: CASSGLQGTKNIQYF; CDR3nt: TGTGCCAGCAGTGGACTACAGGGAACCAAAAACATTCAGTACTTC
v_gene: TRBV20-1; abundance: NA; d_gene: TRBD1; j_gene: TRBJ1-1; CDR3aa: CSAYDDRDRGGFF; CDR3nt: TGCAGTGCTTACGACGATCGGGACAGGGGAGGCTTCTTT
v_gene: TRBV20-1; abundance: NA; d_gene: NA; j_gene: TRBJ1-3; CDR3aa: CSAGRDYLSGNTIYF; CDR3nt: TGCAGTGCTGGGCGGGACTATTTATCTGGAAACACCATATATTTT
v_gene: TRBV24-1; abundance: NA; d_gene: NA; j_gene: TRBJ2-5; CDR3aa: CATSDLRGTQYF; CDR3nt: TGTGCCACCAGTGATCTACGGGGGACCCAGTACTTC
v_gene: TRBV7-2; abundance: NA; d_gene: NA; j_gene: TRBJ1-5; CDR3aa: CASSRGGTGLQPQHF; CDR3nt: TGTGCCAGCAGCCGAGGGGGAACAGGCTTACAGCCCCAGCATTTT
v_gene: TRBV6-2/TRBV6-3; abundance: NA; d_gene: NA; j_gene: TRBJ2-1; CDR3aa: CASSVSRAEKFF; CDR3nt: TGTGCCAGCAGCGTAAGCAGGGCCGAGAAGTTCTTC
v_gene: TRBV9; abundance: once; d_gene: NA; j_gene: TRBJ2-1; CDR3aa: CASSLRDSYNEQFF; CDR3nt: TGTGCCAGCAGCTTACGGGACTCCTACAATGAGCAGTTCTTC
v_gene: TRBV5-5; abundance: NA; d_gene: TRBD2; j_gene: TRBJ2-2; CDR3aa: CATAGTRPTGELFF; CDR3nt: TGTGCCACCGCCGGGACTAGGCCCACCGGGGAGCTGTTTTTT
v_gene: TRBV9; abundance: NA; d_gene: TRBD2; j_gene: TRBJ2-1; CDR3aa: CASSVVGGSNEQFF; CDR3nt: TGTGCCAGCAGCGTAGTAGGCGGGAGTAATGAGCAGTTCTTC
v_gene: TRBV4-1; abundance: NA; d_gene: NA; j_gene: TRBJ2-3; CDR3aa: CASSQEQGDTQYF; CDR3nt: TGCGCCAGCAGCCAAGAGCAGGGGGATACGCAGTATTTT
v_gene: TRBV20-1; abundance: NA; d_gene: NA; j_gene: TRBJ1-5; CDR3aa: CSASVESNQPQHF; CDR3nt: TGCAGTGCTAGCGTGGAGAGCAATCAGCCCCAGCATTTT
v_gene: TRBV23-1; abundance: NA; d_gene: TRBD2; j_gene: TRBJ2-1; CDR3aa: CASSQTSGRVRFF; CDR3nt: TGCGCCAGCAGTCAAACTAGCGGGAGAGTAAGGTTCTTC
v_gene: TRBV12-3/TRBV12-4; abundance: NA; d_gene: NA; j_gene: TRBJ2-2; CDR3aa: CASIAGLLGTGELFF; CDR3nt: TGTGCCAGCATCGCGGGACTCTTGGGCACCGGGGAGCTGTTTTTT
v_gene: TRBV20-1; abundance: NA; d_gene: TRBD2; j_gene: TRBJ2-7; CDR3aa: CSAREWTSGSSYEQYF; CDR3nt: TGCAGTGCTAGAGAGTGGACTAGCGGGAGCTCCTACGAGCAGTACTTC
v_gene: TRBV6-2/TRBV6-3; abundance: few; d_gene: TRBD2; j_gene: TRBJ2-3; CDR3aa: CASSRSGSTDTQYF; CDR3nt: TGTGCCAGCAGTCGTAGCGGGAGCACAGATACGCAGTATTTT
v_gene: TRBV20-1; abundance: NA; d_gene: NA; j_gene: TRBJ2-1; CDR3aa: CSATARAHNEQFF; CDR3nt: TGCAGTGCTACTGCACGGGCACACAATGAGCAGTTCTTC
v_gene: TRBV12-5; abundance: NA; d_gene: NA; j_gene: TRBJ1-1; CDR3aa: CASAPGGTAVGTEAFF; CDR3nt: TGTGCTAGTGCCCCGGGAGGGACGGCGGTTGGAACTGAAGCTTTCTTT
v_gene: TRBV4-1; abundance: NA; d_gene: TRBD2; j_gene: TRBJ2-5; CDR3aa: CASSQPTSGSTAQYF; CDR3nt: TGCGCCAGCAGCCAGCCGACTAGCGGGAGCACGGCCCAGTACTTC
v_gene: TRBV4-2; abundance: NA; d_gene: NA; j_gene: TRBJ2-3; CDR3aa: CASSPSGAESTDTQYF; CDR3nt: TGTGCCAGCAGCCCCTCCGGAGCGGAAAGCACAGATACGCAGTATTTT
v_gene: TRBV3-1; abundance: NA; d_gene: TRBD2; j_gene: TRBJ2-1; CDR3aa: CASSPTLSGNSYNEQFF; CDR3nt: TGTGCCAGCAGCCCCACCCTTAGCGGGAACTCCTACAATGAGCAGTTCTTC
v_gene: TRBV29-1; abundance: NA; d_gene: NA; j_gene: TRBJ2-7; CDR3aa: CSVQTRGSEQYF; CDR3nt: TGCAGCGTACAAACCAGAGGGTCCGAGCAGTACTTC
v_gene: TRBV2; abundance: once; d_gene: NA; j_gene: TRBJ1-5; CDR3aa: CATNGAPRALLEPQHF; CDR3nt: TGTGCCACCAACGGCGCGCCCAGGGCGTTATTGGAGCCCCAGCATTTT
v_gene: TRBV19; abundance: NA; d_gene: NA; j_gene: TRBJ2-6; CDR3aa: CASSIVGDTLKAGANVLTF; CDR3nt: TGTGCCAGTAGTATAGTGGGCGACACCCTGAAGGCCGGGGCCAACGTCCTGACTTTC
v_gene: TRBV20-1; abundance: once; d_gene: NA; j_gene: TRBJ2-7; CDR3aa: CSARILGAGEQYF; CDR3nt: TGCAGTGCTAGAATCCTGGGGGCGGGAGAGCAGTACTTC
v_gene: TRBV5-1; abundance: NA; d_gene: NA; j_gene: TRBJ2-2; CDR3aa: CASSAYRPPNTGELFF; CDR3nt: TGCGCCAGCAGCGCCTACAGGCCCCCGAACACCGGGGAGCTGTTTTTT